This T cell receptor beta chain was profiled in a study of T cell repertoires in cytomegalovirus infection. About the research overall: TCR beta signatures that were public indicated CMV infection and matching HLA type. Overall study results and limits: HLA-C-restricted TCR beta clonotypes specific for CMV led the ex vivo response.

TCRdb independently ran MiXCR on the reads; one entry per CDR3 protein. The sample consists of 350,000 to 500,000 distinct CDR3 sequences, approximately 33% of them appearing once. As concerns this clonotype: Its antigen is still unknown.

The sequence was obtained from a human donor in good health (CMV status not recorded). Some clones in this sample may be carry-over from other donors' samples. The source material was PBMCs.

The CDR3, as DNA: TGTGCCAGCAGGCCTACCGGGAGAGCAGCGTCCGGGGAGCTGTTTTTT. Protein: CASRPTGRAASGELFF. V usage is TRBV5-4 and J usage is TRBJ2-2; TRBD2 might be the D (6 bases). Looked up from germline, CDR1 is SGHNT and CDR2 is YYREEE (reference sequence). The V and J ends lost 5 bases and 6 bases respectively, with 20 bases between them. The CDR3 totals 16 residues.